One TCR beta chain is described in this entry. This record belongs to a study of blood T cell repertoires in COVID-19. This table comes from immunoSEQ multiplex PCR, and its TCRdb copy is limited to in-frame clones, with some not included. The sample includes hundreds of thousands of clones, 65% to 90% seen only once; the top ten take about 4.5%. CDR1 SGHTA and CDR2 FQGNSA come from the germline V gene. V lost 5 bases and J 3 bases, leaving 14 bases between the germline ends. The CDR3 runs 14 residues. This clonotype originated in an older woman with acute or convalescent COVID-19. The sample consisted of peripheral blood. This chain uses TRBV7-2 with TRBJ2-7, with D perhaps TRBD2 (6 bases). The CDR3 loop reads CASSATGVGYEQYF. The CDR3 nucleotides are TGTGCCAGCAGCGCCACGGGGGTTGGCTACGAGCAGTACTTC.